The T cell receptor (beta chain) described here comes from a study of regulatory T cells in long-lasting Graves disease. Across the study: Duration of antithyroid drug therapy among newly diagnosed Graves' patients was under 3 months. The study's findings and limits: Persistent disease preferred TRBV28, TRBJ1-2 and TRBJ2-5.

Time point indicated: newly diagnosed GD, antithyroid drugs for less than 3 months. Construction of the TCR library relied on RNA isolated from PBMCs. Assembly of TCR beta libraries relied on iRepertoire HTBI primers together with Arm-PCR of CDR3 regions. MiXCR, run by TCRdb on the multiplex PCR reads, gives a single entry per CDR3 protein. Counted here are approximately 350,000 distinct CDR3 sequences, 16% occurring once; the ten biggest clones make up 25% to 30%. This clonotype was observed at least ten times. Antigen: not known. CDR1 is SGHDT and CDR2 is YYEEEE in the germline V gene. The germline V and J ends were trimmed by 3 bases and 4 bases, with 4 bases remaining between them. This CDR3 comprises 12 residues. The same data also went into a second study, on T cells in Graves' hyperthyroidism and ophthalmopathy.

This TCR was sampled from a man aged 40-49 years with Graves disease. The material sequenced was peripheral blood mononuclear cells (PBMCs), taken at new diagnosis, from a patient treated with antithyroid drugs. This rearrangement joins TRBV5-6 to TRBJ2-2; D not resolved. The CDR3 nucleotides read TGTGCCAGCAGCTGGCCCACCGGGGAGCTGTTTTTT. It specifies CASSWPTGELFF.